These T cell receptor beta chains were read from a single sample in a study of type 1 regulatory T cells. TCRdb analysed the reads with MiXCR anew, one entry per CDR3 protein. Among 60,000 to 75,000 distinct CDR3 sequences listed, 20% to 25% were seen once. These receptors are not linked to any known antigen. Sequencing was done on a sample of cultured type 1 regulatory T (Tr1) cells, either the whole culture or a sorted fraction (not recorded which). The origin of the receptors is a human donor in good health. The CDR3 runs from the conserved cysteine through the conserved F or W.

J: TRBJ2-5
V: TRBV5-1
CDR3: CASSLLPGLQETQYF

J: TRBJ2-7
V: TRBV5-1
CDR3: CASSLGSSGNYEQYF

J: TRBJ2-5
V: TRBV5-5
CDR3: CASRRLAGGLGTQYF

J: TRBJ2-3
V: TRBV9
CDR3: CASSRGRSVRTDTQYF

J: TRBJ1-4
V: TRBV7-9
CDR3: CASSLGGQGNEKLFF

J: TRBJ2-2
V: TRBV5-1
CDR3: CASSSDRGLNTGELFF

J: TRBJ1-5
V: TRBV20-1
CDR3: CSASLNIGEPQHF

J: TRBJ1-2
V: TRBV4-2
CDR3: CASSQVPGPNYGYTF

J: TRBJ2-3
V: TRBV15
CDR3: CATSRFRLAHTQYF

J: TRBJ2-3
V: TRBV29-1
CDR3: CSVVSSTDTQYF

J: TRBJ2-7
V: TRBV27
CDR3: CASSASYYEQYF

J: TRBJ2-7
V: TRBV5-1
CDR3: CAKEEQYF

J: TRBJ1-5
V: TRBV12-3/TRBV12-4
CDR3: CASTLGGQPQHF

J: TRBJ2-2
V: TRBV18
CDR3: CASSPRGRGTGELFF

J: TRBJ2-1
V: TRBV7-2
CDR3: CASSSDVMVQFF

J: TRBJ2-7
V: TRBV14
CDR3: CASSRTGQAYEQYF

J: TRBJ2-5
V: TRBV20-1
CDR3: CSAQGEETQYF

J: TRBJ1-5
V: TRBV30
CDR3: CAWSVTVSGPQHF

J: TRBJ2-7
V: TRBV7-2
CDR3: CASSVDRGRPEQYF

J: TRBJ1-4
V: TRBV5-1
CDR3: CASTSDGNEKLFF

J: TRBJ2-3
V: TRBV14
CDR3: CASSQSQGRDTQYF

J: TRBJ1-2
V: TRBV12-3/TRBV12-4
CDR3: CASSLRVQGDGYTF

J: TRBJ1-5
V: TRBV30
CDR3: CAAAAGVNQPQHF

J: TRBJ2-1
V: TRBV20-1
CDR3: CSARDARGVGDEQFF

J: TRBJ2-5
V: TRBV29-1
CDR3: CSLRSGLASETQYF

J: TRBJ2-6
V: TRBV9
CDR3: CASSEGSLGANVLTF

J: TRBJ2-1
V: TRBV20-1
CDR3: CSATDRGKNNEQFF

J: TRBJ1-5
V: TRBV12-3/TRBV12-4
CDR3: CASVRQGFQPQHF

J: TRBJ1-2
V: TRBV29-1
CDR3: CSGFNDGYTF

J: TRBJ2-7
V: TRBV5-4
CDR3: CASSPPRVAGVGYEQYF

J: TRBJ2-7
V: TRBV7-6
CDR3: CASSQAGQGYEQYF

J: TRBJ2-3
V: TRBV20-1
CDR3: CSARGLTRPQADTQYF

J: TRBJ2-3
V: TRBV5-1
CDR3: CASSSLADSSTDTQYF

J: TRBJ2-5
V: TRBV7-2
CDR3: CASSLYPKETQYF

J: TRBJ2-5
V: TRBV6-5
CDR3: CASSYRGTSGQETQYF

J: TRBJ2-7
V: TRBV20-1
CDR3: CSARDPGIPYEQYF

J: TRBJ2-1
V: TRBV7-8
CDR3: CASSLKTSGRPYNEQFF

J: TRBJ2-3
V: TRBV7-2
CDR3: CASSLATDTQYF

J: TRBJ1-3
V: TRBV10-3
CDR3: CAILGLSGNTIYF

J: TRBJ2-7
V: TRBV5-1
CDR3: CASSPRGSSYEQYF

J: TRBJ1-2
V: TRBV11-1
CDR3: CASSSTRGLDYGYTF

J: TRBJ2-1
V: TRBV4-2
CDR3: CASSQVTQYNEQFF

J: TRBJ1-4
V: TRBV27
CDR3: CATMDQGRRGEKLFF

J: TRBJ2-3
V: TRBV15
CDR3: CATSRSIEGTDTQYF

J: TRBJ2-2
V: TRBV10-3
CDR3: CAVRSGRVDTGELFF

J: TRBJ1-1
V: TRBV30
CDR3: CAWTNSGGAFF

J: TRBJ2-3
V: TRBV30
CDR3: CAWGADTQYF

J: TRBJ2-5
V: TRBV20-1
CDR3: CSAGAGQRETQYF

J: TRBJ1-5
V: TRBV12-3/TRBV12-4
CDR3: CASSFGNQPQHF

J: TRBJ1-2
V: TRBV6-1
CDR3: CASSVQGAQGYTF

J: TRBJ2-7
V: TRBV18
CDR3: CASSPQEGATYEQYF

J: TRBJ2-1
V: TRBV3-1
CDR3: CASSRRPGGSYNEQFF

J: TRBJ2-3
V: TRBV5-1
CDR3: CTSSLRGLGSDTQYF

J: TRBJ2-2
V: TRBV9
CDR3: CASSAQTSSGELFF